The 2 T cell receptor beta chains given below trace back to one sample, sequenced in a study of T cells in Graves' hyperthyroidism and ophthalmopathy. From RNA transcripts, TCR beta CDR3 regions were amplified. First-round RT-PCR targeting the TCR CDR3 was performed with the HTBI primer set. TCRdb re-analysed the multiplex PCR reads in MiXCR, keeping a single row per CDR3 protein. The table has 750,000 to 950,000 distinct CDR3 sequences, roughly 40% seen once. Material for sequencing was blood. These receptors were collected from a man aged 18 to 35 with Graves' hyperthyroidism.

This clonotype was counted a few times. V usage is TRBV5-6 and J usage is TRBJ2-7, with 7 bases aligning to TRBD1. The CDR3 runs 17 residues. Germline values: CDR1 SGHDT, CDR2 YYEEEE. The junction had 11 bases not matched to a gene; V was cut back by 0 bases and J by 2 bases. The CDR3 loop is CASSLGILRDRAYEQYF. The CDR3 coding sequence is TGTGCCAGCAGCTTGGGGATACTACGGGACAGAGCCTACGAGCAGTACTTC.

Regarding this clonotype: A much larger clone differs by one base, so this may be a read error. The V and J genes are TRBV19 and TRBJ1-5; D gene uncertain. Germline V gene data show CDR1 as LNHDA and CDR2 as SQIVND (reference sequence). This CDR3 has 11 residues. The CDR3 spells CVSGPRQPQHF. The CDR3 coding sequence is TGTGTCAGCGGACCCCGCCAGCCCCAGCATTTT.